There are many counts of the clone carrying this T cell receptor beta chain. The trim removed 2 bases at V and 9 bases at J, leaving 14 bases unmatched. The CDR3 spans 17 residues. Germline V gene data show CDR1 as MNHEY and CDR2 as SMNVEV (reference sequence). Time point defined: persistent/refractory GD, antithyroid drugs over 5 years with positive TRAb. With RNA extracted from PBMCs as input, the TCR library was made. This sample stems from a study of regulatory T cells in long-lasting Graves disease. Libraries of TCR beta came from iRepertoire HTBI primers plus Arm-PCR of CDR3 regions. TCRdb re-called the multiplex PCR reads with MiXCR, one entry per CDR3 protein. The profile shows roughly 500,000 distinct CDR3 sequences, about a fifth of them singletons.

V usage is TRBV27 and J usage is TRBJ2-1, with 9 positions matching TRBD2. The clonotype was recovered from a female donor with Graves disease. The sample here was peripheral blood mononuclear cells (PBMCs), taken when the disease was refractory, from a patient treated with antithyroid drugs. CDR3: CASSLTSGRSRFGEQFF. The DNA of the CDR3 is TGTGCCAGCAGTTTAACTAGCGGGCGGTCCCGGTTTGGTGAGCAGTTCTTC.